The clone carrying this TCR beta chain was seen at least ten times. Its matching antigen is unknown. The sample originates from a study of T cell repertoires in cytomegalovirus infection. Points from the study as a whole: The ex vivo response was dominated by HLA-C-restricted CMV-specific TCR beta clonotypes. The study identified carriers of CMV plus the relevant HLA from cumulative public TCR beta family frequency.

TCRdb ran MiXCR on the reads and lists one entry per CDR3 protein. The sample holds around 440,000 distinct CDR3 sequences, around 10% seen once. The sequence was collected from a human donor in good health (CMV status not recorded). Some clones in this sample may be carry-over from other donors' samples. Input material: PBMCs.

This CDR3 reads CSAREVGNSPLHF. For the CDR3, the DNA is TGCAGTGCTAGAGAGGTGGGGAATTCACCCCTCCACTTT. V usage is TRBV20-1 and J usage is TRBJ1-6, with D hard to call. V was cut by 0 bases and J by 7 bases, with 7 bases left in between. Germline V CDR1 and CDR2: DFQATT, SNEGSKA (reference sequence). This CDR3 comprises 13 residues.